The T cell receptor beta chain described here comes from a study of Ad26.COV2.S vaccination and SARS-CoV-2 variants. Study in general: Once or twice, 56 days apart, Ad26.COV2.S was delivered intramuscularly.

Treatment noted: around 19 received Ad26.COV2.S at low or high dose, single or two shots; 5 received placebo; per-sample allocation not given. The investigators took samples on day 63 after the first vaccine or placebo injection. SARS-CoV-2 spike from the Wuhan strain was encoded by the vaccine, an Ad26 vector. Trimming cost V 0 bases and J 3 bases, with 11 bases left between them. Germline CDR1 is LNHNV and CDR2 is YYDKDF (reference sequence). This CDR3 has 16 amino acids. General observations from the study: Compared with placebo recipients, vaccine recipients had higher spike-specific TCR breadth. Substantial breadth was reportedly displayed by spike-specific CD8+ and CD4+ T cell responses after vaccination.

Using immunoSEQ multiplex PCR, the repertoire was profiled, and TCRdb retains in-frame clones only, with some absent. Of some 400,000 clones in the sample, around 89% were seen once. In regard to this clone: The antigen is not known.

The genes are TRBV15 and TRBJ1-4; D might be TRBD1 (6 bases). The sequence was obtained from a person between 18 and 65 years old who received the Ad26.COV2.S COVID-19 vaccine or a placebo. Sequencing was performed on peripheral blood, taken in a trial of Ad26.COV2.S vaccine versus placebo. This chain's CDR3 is CATSRDRGAANEKLFF. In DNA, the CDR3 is TGTGCCACCAGCAGAGATCGGGGGGCAGCTAATGAAAAACTGTTTTTT.